The sequence of this TCR beta chain was determined in a study of cytotoxic CD8 clonotypes in ibrutinib-treated CLL. Turning to the study itself: Responses comprised 25 or so partial and 2 complete; at median approximately 72 months, about 14 remained remitted and roughly 12 progressed.

The assay was immunoSEQ multiplex PCR, and TCRdb's table has in-frame clones only and misses some. This sample carries roughly 150,000 clones, approximately 80% of them seen once, and the ten largest clones take about 4.3%. Extraction of roughly 2 micrograms of genomic DNA from cryopreserved PBMCs supplied material for TCR beta libraries. Sequences were derived from PBMCs, sampled after 24 months of ibrutinib treatment. This receptor was identified in a human donor with chronic lymphocytic leukemia.

The chain's CDR3 is CASSLSGTSNYGYTF. CDR3 in DNA: TGCGCCAGCAGCTTGTCGGGGACATCTAACTATGGCTACACCTTC. The V call is TRBV5-1, the J call TRBJ1-2; possible D gene TRBD1, 6 bases. The CDR3 sequence is 15 residues long. The germline V gene has CDR1 SGHRS and CDR2 YFSETQ. Trimming shortened V by 1 base and J by 0 bases, and 10 bases separated the two germline ends.